Below are 26 T cell receptor beta chains sequenced from a single sample in a study of control samples from healthy donors and cancer patients. Here immunoSEQ multiplex PCR was the method, and the copy in TCRdb shows in-frame clones only, minus some. Of about 110,000 clones listed, around nine tenths are singletons. The source material was blood. The receptors come from a woman aged 50 to 65 in good health.

This rearrangement joins TRBV6-2 or TRBV6-3 to TRBJ2-7; D possibly corresponds to TRBD2 (7 bases). V shed 0 bases and J shed 1 base, with 10 bases lying between them. This CDR3 has 15 residues. In germline, CDR1 is MNHEY, CDR2 SVGEGT. The CDR3 bases are TGTGCCAGCAGTTACTCGGGGGGGGCTTCCTACGAGCAGTACTTC. This gives the protein CASSYSGGASYEQYF.

The gene calls are TRBV27 and TRBJ2-5; TRBD1 agrees at 10 bases. Per germline, CDR1 MNHEY and CDR2 SMNVEV (reference sequence). Trimming at V came to 6 bases and at J to 5 bases, leaving 3 bases not matched to a gene. The CDR3 has 13 amino acids. The CDR3 bases are TGTGCCAGCAGCCGACAGGGGGCTGAGACCCAGTACTTC. This translates into CASSRQGAETQYF.

CDR3 nucleotides: TGTGCCAGCAGCTTGGGACTCGGAGGGATCCTTTCTGGAAACACCATATATTTT. It specifies CASSLGLGGILSGNTIYF. V usage is TRBV5-8 and J usage is TRBJ1-3; no clear D. The CDR3 sequence is 18 residues long. CDR1 is SGHTS, CDR2 YDEGEE, per germline. Trimming removed 0 bases from V and 1 base from J, with 17 bases in between.

The rearrangement links TRBV7-3 to TRBJ2-1, with TRBD2 matching over 10 bases. This CDR3 has 17 residues. V gave up 5 bases and J gave up 6 bases; unmatched junction bases: 13. The germline gives CDR1 SGHTA, CDR2 FQGTGA. The CDR3 bases are TGTGCCAGCAGCCTCCGAGGGCTAGCGGGGGTTCCCAATGAGCAGTTCTTC. Translated: CASSLRGLAGVPNEQFF.

The rearrangement uses TRBV30 and TRBJ1-3; no definite D call. V gave up 0 bases and J gave up 1 base, with 7 bases separating them. Germline CDR1 and CDR2: GTSNPN and SVGIG (reference sequence). The CDR3 spans 14 residues. The chain's CDR3 is CAWSVLESGNTIYF. The CDR3, as DNA: TGTGCCTGGAGTGTACTGGAGTCTGGAAACACCATATATTTT. Looking up the rest from reference TRBV30 and TRBJ1-3 gives the full variable domain: SQTIHQWPATLVQPVGSPLSLECTVEGTSNPNLYWYRQAAGRGLQLLFYSVGIGQISSEVPQNLSASRPQDRQFILSSKKLLLSDSGFYLCAWSVLESGNTIYFGEGSWLTVV.

The chain combines TRBV19 with TRBJ1-5; TRBD1 aligns across 9 bases. Germline values: CDR1 LNHDA, CDR2 SQIVND (reference sequence). V dropped 5 bases and J dropped 7; count of bases not matched to a gene: 6. There are 14 residues in the CDR3. The CDR3 region is CASSPGTGRQPQHF. The CDR3 nucleotides read TGTGCCAGTAGTCCAGGGACAGGGAGACAGCCCCAGCATTTT.

The count of this clone is one. The gene calls are TRBV4-1 and TRBJ2-5, with D possibly TRBD2 on 6 matching bases. CDR3 length equals 14 residues. Trimming removed 1 base from V and 1 base from J, with 7 bases in between. In germline, CDR1 is MGHRA, CDR2 YSYEKL. The CDR3 loop is CASSQGGVQETQYF. The CDR3 DNA reads TGCGCCAGCAGCCAAGGCGGGGTCCAAGAGACCCAGTACTTC.

DNA of the CDR3: TGTGCCAGCAGCTTAGGGCTACTCAATCAGCCCCAGCATTTT. Its translation: CASSLGLLNQPQHF. The genes are TRBV11-2 and TRBJ1-5; D gene unclear. Trimming pared 1 base from V and 3 bases from J, leaving 7 bases between. From germline, CDR1 is SGHAT and CDR2 FQNNGV. This CDR3 comprises 14 residues. The whole variable domain, remainder taken from reference TRBV11-2 and TRBJ1-5, is EAGVAQSPRYKIIEKRQSVAFWCNPISGHATLYWYQQILGQGPKLLIQFQNNGVVDDSQLPKDRFSAERLKGVDSTLKIQPAKLEDSAVYLCASSLGLLNQPQHFGDGTRLSIL.

The V call is TRBV30, the J call TRBJ2-3, with TRBD1 as a possible D gene (5 bases). Trimming pared 7 bases from V and 2 bases from J, leaving 10 bases between. CDR3 length: 12 residues. The germline V gene encodes CDR1 GTSNPN and CDR2 SVGIG (reference sequence). Here the CDR3 DNA reads TGTGCCTCACAGGAAAACACAGATACGCAGTATTTT. It translates to CASQENTDTQYF.

This clone was detected only once. This chain links TRBV5-1 with TRBJ2-1; the match to TRBD2 covers 14 bases. The CDR3 totals 15 residues. CDR1 is SGHRS and CDR2 is YFSETQ in the germline V gene. With 4 bases clipped from V and 7 bases from J, the junction kept 4 bases outside the gene matches. The CDR3, as DNA: TGCGCCAGCAGCAAGACTAGCGGGGGGGCAAATGAGCAGTTCTTC. It specifies CASSKTSGGANEQFF.

This chain joins TRBV21-1 and TRBJ1-3. TRBV21-1 is designated a pseudogene. The CDR3 sequence is 13 residues long. The DNA for the CDR3 is TGTGCCAGCACCCTTGGCTCTGGAAACACCATATATTTT. As protein: CASTLGSGNTIYF.

The gene calls are TRBV2 and TRBJ1-1; the D gene is possibly TRBD1 (6 bases). The CDR3 spans 14 residues. V was shortened by 7 bases and J by 1 base, with 13 bases between the two germline ends. Looked up from germline, CDR1 is SNHLY and CDR2 is FYNNEI. CDR3 DNA: TGTGCCAGCAAGCAGGGGTTCTCGAACACTGAAGCTTTCTTT. This translates into CASKQGFSNTEAFF.

This rearrangement joins TRBV5-8 to TRBJ1-5, with TRBD1 as a possible D gene (6 bases). V shed 4 bases and J shed 3 bases, with 11 bases lying between them. Germline CDR1 SGHTS, CDR2 YDEGEE. The CDR3 totals 14 residues. The CDR3: CASSGGQINQPQHF. DNA for the CDR3: TGTGCCAGCAGCGGCGGACAGATCAATCAGCCCCAGCATTTT.

V and J are TRBV10-1 and TRBJ2-7; unclear D gene. V gave up 2 bases and J gave up 1 base, with 6 bases separating them. Germline V lookup: CDR1 WNHNN, CDR2 SYGVQD (reference sequence). The CDR3 runs to 13 residues. CDR3 sequence reads: CASSEPPSYEQYF. The DNA of the CDR3 is TGCGCCAGCAGTGAGCCACCTTCCTACGAGCAGTACTTC.

This clone was seen once. The chain uses TRBV19 and TRBJ2-7, with D unresolved. V gave up 6 bases and J gave up 2 bases, with 5 bases separating them. CDR3 size: 11 residues. CDR1 is LNHDA and CDR2 is SQIVND in the germline V gene (reference sequence). CDR3 in amino acids: CASSRPYEQYV. CDR3 in DNA: TGTGCCAGTAGCCGTCCCTACGAGCAGTACGTC.

The chain recombines TRBV6-6 with TRBJ1-2, with D hard to call. With 0 bases removed from V and 4 bases from J, the gap between germline ends came to 9 bases. The CDR3 has 14 residues. CDR1 and CDR2 from the germline V gene are MNHNY and SVGAGI (reference sequence). CDR3 protein: CASSYSIFPYGYTF. The CDR3 nucleotides read TGTGCCAGCAGTTACTCGATTTTTCCCTATGGCTACACCTTC.

The genes are TRBV2 and TRBJ1-3; D not certain. Trimming pared 2 bases from V and 0 bases from J, leaving 8 bases between. The CDR3 loop spans 15 amino acids. Per the germline V gene, CDR1 is SNHLY and CDR2 is FYNNEI. The CDR3 sequence is CASSESPSSGNTIYF. The CDR3 region has the DNA TGTGCCAGCAGTGAATCACCGAGCTCTGGAAACACCATATATTTT.

This clone was seen a handful of times. The chain combines TRBV7-9 with TRBJ1-1, with a possible D match to TRBD1 (5 bases). The CDR3 has 16 residues. Trimming removed 5 bases from V and 1 base from J, with 17 bases in between. Germline-derived CDR1 and CDR2 are SEHNR and FQNEAQ (reference sequence). CDR3 sequence: CASSQRTGTQNTEAFF. The CDR3 region has the DNA TGTGCCAGCAGCCAACGAACCGGGACGCAGAACACTGAAGCTTTCTTT.

V and J are TRBV6-5 and TRBJ1-1, with unresolved D. Germline assignment: CDR1 MNHEY and CDR2 SVGAGI. The CDR3 has 11 residues. The V end was cut by 6 bases, the J end by 1 base, with 3 bases between. CDR3 coding DNA: TGTGCCAGCAGAAGGAACACTGAAGCTTTCTTT. Protein sequence: CASRRNTEAFF.

The genes are TRBV29-1 and TRBJ2-1; D possibly corresponds to TRBD1 (6 bases). This CDR3 has 16 residues. Germline lookup yields CDR1 SQVTM and CDR2 ANQGSEA. V was clipped by 7 bases and J by 9 bases, with 28 bases between them. DNA of the CDR3: TGCAGCGCGGTATCGGCGCCCAACCAGGGGCTAGGTGAGCAGTTCTTC. Residues: CSAVSAPNQGLGEQFF.

The chain links TRBV3-1 (or the pseudogene TRBV3-2) to TRBJ2-1; 8 bases map to TRBD2. Germline V CDR1 and CDR2: LGHDT, YNNKEL (reference sequence). The CDR3 has 17 residues. The trim removed 0 bases at V and 4 bases at J, leaving 8 bases unmatched. CDR3 in amino acids: CASSQERASGSYNEQFF. In DNA form, the CDR3 reads TGTGCCAGCAGCCAAGAAAGGGCTAGCGGGTCGTACAATGAGCAGTTCTTC.

This chain links TRBV3-1 (or the pseudogene TRBV3-2) with TRBJ2-3, with no clear D. The germline gives CDR1 LGHDT, CDR2 YNNKEL (reference sequence). Trimming removed 8 bases at V and 2 bases at J, with 5 bases between. CDR3 length: 11 amino acids. CDR3 nucleotides: TGTGCCAGCGGATTCACAGATACGCAGTATTTT. Amino acid sequence: CASGFTDTQYF.

The chain employs TRBV15 and TRBJ1-4; 8 bases line up with TRBD1. The CDR3 covers 15 residues. The V gene end was trimmed by 0 bases and the J gene end by 10 bases; junction bases not matched to a gene: 7. Germline lookup yields CDR1 LNHNV and CDR2 YYDKDF (reference sequence). The CDR3 DNA follows: TGTGCCACCAGCAGAGACAGGGGGCCCCTTGCAAAACTGTTTTTT. As protein: CATSRDRGPLAKLFF.

For the CDR3, the DNA is TGTGCCAGTAGTTACTCAGGGAGTCCCTCTGGAAACACCATATATTTT. It specifies CASSYSGSPSGNTIYF. This chain joins TRBV19 and TRBJ1-3; D might be TRBD1 (5 bases). Germline values: CDR1 LNHDA, CDR2 SQIVND (reference sequence). The CDR3 has 16 residues. V dropped 5 bases and J dropped 0 bases, with 14 bases sitting between them. Full variable domain (rest looked up from reference TRBV19 and TRBJ1-3): DGGITQSPKYLFRKEGQNVTLSCEQNLNHDAMYWYRQDPGQGLRLIYYSQIVNDFQKGDIAEGYSVSREKKESFPLTVTSAQKNPTAFYLCASSYSGSPSGNTIYFGEGSWLTVV.

The chain uses TRBV30 and TRBJ1-3; tentatively, D is TRBD1 (6 bases). This CDR3 spans 13 amino acids. V lost 6 bases and J lost 1, with 10 bases in between. Germline loops: CDR1 GTSNPN, CDR2 SVGIG (reference sequence). CDR3 DNA: TGTGCCTGCGATAGGGGGTCTGGAAACACCATATATTTT. The encoded protein is CACDRGSGNTIYF.

The V call is TRBV13, the J call TRBJ2-1; tentative D call: TRBD2 (8 bases). The germline V gene has CDR1 PRHDT and CDR2 FYEKMQ (reference sequence). V was shortened by 9 bases and J by 3 bases, with 42 bases between the two germline ends. The CDR3 has 23 amino acids. The CDR3 loop reads CASGGRGLSGGPRMSIIYNEQFF. CDR3 nucleotide sequence: TGTGCCAGTGGTGGTAGGGGGCTTTCGGGAGGGCCGCGAATGAGCATCATCTACAATGAGCAGTTCTTC. Full variable domain (remainder filled in from reference TRBV13 and TRBJ2-1): AAGVIQSPRHLIKEKRETATLKCYPIPRHDTVYWYQQGPGQDPQFLISFYEKMQSDKGSIPDRFSAQQFSDYHSELNMSSLELGDSALYFCASGGRGLSGGPRMSIIYNEQFFGPGTRLTVL.